The source of this T cell receptor beta chain is a study of CD8+ T cells in alopecia areata. At the level of the study: Tofacitinib exposure lasted 6 to 18 months, followed by 6 months off drug. Study-wide results and limits: TCR sharing across patients was less clear than in mice, possibly HLA-related.

cDNA reverse transcribed from extracted RNA served as the sequencing template. Only in-frame clones appear in the TCRdb table, and some are missing; sequencing was by immunoSEQ multiplex PCR. The sample has under 70,000 clones, roughly three fifths seen once. In regard to this clone: What it binds is unknown.

V shed 0 bases and J shed 9 bases, with 15 bases lying between them. The CDR3 spans 15 residues. CDR1 is LGHNA and CDR2 is YSLEER in the germline V gene. Lesional scalp punch biopsies and peripheral blood were collected from alopecia areata patients. A FACSAria was used to sort CD4+ and CD8+ T cells. These cells came from PBMCs. The chain carries TRBV4-3 and TRBJ2-1; D is uncertain. The input for sequencing was CD8+ T cells sorted from blood, taken at week 0. The TCR comes from a human donor with alopecia areata. The CDR3 protein is CASSQDTPARFEQFF. The CDR3 DNA sequence: TGCGCCAGCAGCCAAGATACCCCGGCGAGGTTTGAGCAGTTCTTC.